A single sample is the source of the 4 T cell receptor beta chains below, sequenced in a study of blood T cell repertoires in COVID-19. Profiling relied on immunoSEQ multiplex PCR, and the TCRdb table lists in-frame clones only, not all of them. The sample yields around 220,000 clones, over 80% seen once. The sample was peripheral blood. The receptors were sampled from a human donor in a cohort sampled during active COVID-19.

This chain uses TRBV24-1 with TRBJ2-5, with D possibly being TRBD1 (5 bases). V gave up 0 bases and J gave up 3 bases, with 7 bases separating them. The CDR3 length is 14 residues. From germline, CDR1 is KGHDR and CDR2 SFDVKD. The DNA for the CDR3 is TGTGCCACCAGTGATTTGACAGGAGAAGAGACCCAGTACTTC. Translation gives CATSDLTGEETQYF.

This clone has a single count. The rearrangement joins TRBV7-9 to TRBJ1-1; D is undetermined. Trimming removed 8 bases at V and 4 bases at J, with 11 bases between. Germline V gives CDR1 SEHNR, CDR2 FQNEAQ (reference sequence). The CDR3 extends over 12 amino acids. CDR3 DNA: TGTGCCAGCGCGCTGATTGGCACTGAAGCTTTCTTT. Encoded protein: CASALIGTEAFF.

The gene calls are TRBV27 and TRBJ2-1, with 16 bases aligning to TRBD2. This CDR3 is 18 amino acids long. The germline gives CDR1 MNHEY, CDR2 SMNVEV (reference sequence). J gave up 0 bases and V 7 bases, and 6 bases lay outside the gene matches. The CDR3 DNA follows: TGTGCCAGCACCACCGGGACTAGCGGGAGGGTCTCCTACAATGAGCAGTTCTTC. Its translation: CASTTGTSGRVSYNEQFF.

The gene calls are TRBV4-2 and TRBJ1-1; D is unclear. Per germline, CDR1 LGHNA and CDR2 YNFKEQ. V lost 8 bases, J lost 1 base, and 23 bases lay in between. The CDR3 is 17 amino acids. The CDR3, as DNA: TGTGCCAGCTTATCCGGAAGATCCGGGGTTAGGAACACTGAAGCTTTCTTT. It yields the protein CASLSGRSGVRNTEAFF.